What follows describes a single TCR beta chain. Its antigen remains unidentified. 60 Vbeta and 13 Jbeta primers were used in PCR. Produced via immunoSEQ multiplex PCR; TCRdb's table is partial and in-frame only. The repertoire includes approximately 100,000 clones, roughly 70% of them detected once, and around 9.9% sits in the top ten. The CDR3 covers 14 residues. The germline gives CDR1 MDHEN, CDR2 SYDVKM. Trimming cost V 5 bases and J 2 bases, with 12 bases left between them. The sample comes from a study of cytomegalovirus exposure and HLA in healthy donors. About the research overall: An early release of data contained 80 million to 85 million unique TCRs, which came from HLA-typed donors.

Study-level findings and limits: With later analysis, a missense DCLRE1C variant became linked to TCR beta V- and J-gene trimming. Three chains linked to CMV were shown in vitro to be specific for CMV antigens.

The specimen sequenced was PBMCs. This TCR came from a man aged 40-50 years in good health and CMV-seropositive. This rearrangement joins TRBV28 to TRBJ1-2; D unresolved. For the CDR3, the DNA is TGTGCCAGCAGTGGCTCGACACGAAACTATGGCTACACCTTC. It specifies CASSGSTRNYGYTF.